This T cell receptor (beta chain) was profiled in a study of cytomegalovirus exposure and HLA in healthy donors (dated by TCRdb to 2016 to 2017). In the study overall: An earlier analysis of roughly 610 of the donors reported over 250 Gb of sequence data and roughly 120 million unique TCR beta sequences obtained from about 200 million T cells. An early release covering some 640 HLA-typed donors comprised about 320 gigabases of sequencing data and approximately 80 million unique TCR sequences. The genetic ancestry cluster associated with self-reported Caucasian donors included 81% of the roughly 400 genotyped donors. The study aimed to test whether signatures of past pathogen exposure could be identified by cataloging public T cell receptors. The study profiled the T cell repertoires of about 640 subjects by immunosequencing and related them to cytomegalovirus serostatus. In addition to the first cohort of several hundred subjects, a separate validation cohort of 120 different subjects was used. High-throughput TCR immunosequencing, statistical association of individual TCRs with disease status, and machine learning were combined to predict cytomegalovirus infection status. A later analysis re-examined previously published TCR beta repertoires from several hundred donors and added high-resolution HLA genotyping to investigate patterns of TCR occurrence. The later analysis used no new phenotypic data to find candidate immune exposures, relying instead on TCR beta sequences and their occurrence across donors. An earlier analysis of more than 450 of the donors used high-throughput TCR beta sequencing to judge whether each TCR beta V gene segment behaved as functional or pseudogenic. Alongside the repertoire data, information on donor age, sex, ethnicity and CMV serostatus was compiled. In a later genetic analysis, genome-wide SNP genotypes for about 55% of the roughly 670 donors were used, and that subset was treated as a discovery cohort. Every repertoire in the discovery cohort had been generated on one and the same sequencing platform. Class I and class II HLA loci were covered by the typing at four-digit resolution. Typing coverage varied by locus: about 620-640 donors for A, B, C, DRB1 and DQB1; 522 for DQA1; about 600 for DPA1; approximately 490 for DPB1. Four to six DR-DQ haplotypes were handled as single units for association and clustering because linkage in the cohort was strong. On average, roughly 250,000 unique TCR beta nucleotide sequences were sequenced per donor among more than 350 genotyped donors of the cohort, with roughly 18% of those sequences being non-productive.

The cohort consisted of 670 or so healthy bone marrow donors. At the time of sampling, all cohort members were nominally healthy, though unrecorded immune exposures were likely present. The donor was CMV seropositive and belonged to the group of about 290 seropositive cohort members. A peripheral blood sample was collected from each donor, and TCR beta sequencing was performed on peripheral blood mononuclear cells. The Qiagen DNeasy Blood Extraction Kit was used to extract genomic DNA from the blood cell samples. From its cysteine to its phenylalanine, the CDR3 spans 11 amino acids. Just CDR3 DNA is preserved here, 33 bases in frame from base 1. CDR1 and CDR2 were assigned from the germline V gene (reference sequence) as DFQATT and SNEGSKA. Relative to germline, V is 4 bases shorter and J is 7 bases shorter, with 10 bases between their ends. Details on this clone: It lacks a known antigen. No base quality values were provided; no much bigger clone lies one nucleotide off.

What the research found in general, with its limitations: In the study, approximately 160 TCR beta chains were listed as associated with cytomegalovirus. In a later analysis, several top co-occurrence clusters were reported to appear linked to parvovirus B19, influenza, CMV and Epstein-Barr virus. The authors suggested that the approach could potentially be generalized to other disease states and immunological phenotypes. A cluster of highly shared sequence variants was judged likely to represent a technical artifact of the sequencing pipeline. Cytomegalovirus status was reported to be diagnosed by the classifier with high specificity and sensitivity in both the original and validation cohorts. In vitro tests confirmed that three of the cytomegalovirus-associated TCR beta chains recognize cytomegalovirus antigens. Strong co-occurrence of HLA alleles, especially DR and DQ, made assigning TCR associations to individual alleles difficult. For the cohort, immune exposure information was limited to CMV serostatus. Because the 87-base-pair reads could not distinguish some IMGT-functional V segments, including TRBV6-2 and TRBV6-3, those segments were excluded. A further reported finding was that TCR beta sequences accurately predicted the HLA-A and HLA-B alleles for most subjects in the first cohort. In a later genetic analysis, fewer N-insertions in productive TCRs were reported among donors in an Asian-associated ancestry cluster than the roughly 640-donor mean. Across donors, most TCR sequences were observed very rarely, whereas some public TCRs were present in many individuals. In a later analysis, most CMV-associated TCR beta chains were found to appear HLA-restricted, with HLA associations seemingly driven largely by CMV exposure. In a later analysis, HLA-associated TCR beta chains showed more clonal expansion and lower generation probabilities than non-associated chains that were equally common. At a false discovery rate of 0.05, a later analysis linked 15,000 to 20,000 TCR beta sequences to specific HLA alleles. Because HLA typing was missing for some donors at each locus, association tests included only the typed subset. The earlier analysis of some 560 of the donors excluded approximately 15 rarely observed V segments, including chromosome 9 orphons, because counts were too low. In a later genetic analysis, a missense DCLRE1C variant was associated with V-gene and J-gene trimming of TCR beta chains, and the association was replicated in an independent cohort. In a later analysis, the rate of TCR association differed among HLA loci, with DRB1 alleles having the most associated TCRs and HLA-C alleles having the fewest. Only TCR beta chains were sequenced in this cohort, and the absence of alpha or paired-chain data limited detectable features. Linkage disequilibrium might explain the correlated functional status among segregating V segments, but an unknown experimental factor could not be excluded. Broadly in line with IMGT annotations, most TCR beta V segments showed up in productive rearrangements about 87% or about 30% of the time in an earlier analysis of 450 to 750 of the donors. Roughly uniform sequencing depth across donors was assumed in presence/absence analyses, although this assumption may not hold.

Library preparation used the immunoSEQ multiplex PCR assay. The multiplex PCR relied on a mix of 60 forward primers for TCR Vbeta segments and 13 reverse primers for TCR Jbeta segments. A multiplex PCR assay on genomic DNA amplified the CDR3 region of rearranged TCR beta genes. The Illumina HiSeq System was used to sequence the amplified TCR beta libraries as 87-base-pair reads. From the authors' description of their analysis: A later analysis tallied 75 million to 95 million unique TCR beta chains across the 660 or so repertoires, and some 10 million of those chains were shared by two or more donors. Raw reads were error-corrected and collapsed into unique sequences by a nearest-neighbor algorithm in which closely related sequences were merged to remove PCR and sequencing errors. CDR3 sequences were aligned to IMGT reference sequences to assign V, D and J gene segments. For a sequence to be retained, a match of at least six nucleotides to both a V gene segment and a J gene segment was required. Rearrangements were classified as productive when the CDR3 lacked stop codons and remained in frame with V and J, and all other rearrangements were classified as non-productive. CDR3 was defined by IMGT convention, running from the second conserved V-encoded cysteine to the conserved J-encoded phenylalanine. The earlier analysis of some 580 of the donors excluded any sequence lacking an unambiguous match to a single V gene segment. An earlier analysis of several hundred of the donors called V segments functional above 56.7% productive rearrangements and segregating when the between-donor standard deviation exceeded 5%. To diagnose cytomegalovirus status from the catalog of TCR beta chain sequences, a statistical classification framework was built. V and J gene assignment, in a later analysis, came from comparing TCR nucleotide sequences with IMGT/GENE-DB human TR gene sequences. Using the TCRdist pipeline, a later analysis assigned CDR3 sequences along with most-parsimonious VDJ recombination scenarios. In a later analysis, each TCR beta chain was defined by its CDR3 amino acid sequence together with its V-gene family, and reads lacking a unique V-gene family were excluded. As a way to deal with suspected cross-contamination and a sequencing artifact, a later analysis dropped more than 500 nucleotide sequences that were highly shared and had low generation probability. For each public chain, a later analysis derived a clonal expansion index from normalized ranks of inferred template counts within each repertoire. In a later analysis, generation probabilities were computed with a VDJ recombination model fitted to out-of-frame rearrangements, and the resulting probabilities were checked against IGoR. A later analysis scored TCR-TCR, TCR-HLA and TCR-CMV co-occurrence with hypergeometric tests, applying a repertoire-size bias correction to TCR pairs. In a later analysis, false discovery rates were estimated by permuting HLA or CMV assignments 20 times. In a later analysis, co-occurring TCRs were grouped using DBSCAN, with TCRdist sequence similarity added in when clustering inside HLA-allele-positive subsets. For co-occurrence clustering, repertoires with fewer than 30,000 or more than 120,000 public chains were excluded, along with a handful of repertoires with anomalous nucleotide sharing. TCRdb provides this immuneACCESS table in a form limited to in-frame rearrangements. Some clones are lacking; in checked studies, under half of them reflect an unresolved V gene, and why the rest are absent is not known. That table gives V, J and clone size, and the DNA gave D and trimming. In this sample the table shows 81,000 or so clones, 70% to 80% of which occur a single time. The biggest ten clones account for 2.5% to 3.5% of the sample.

The chain links TRBV20-1 with TRBJ1-1; 6 matching bases give a weak D call of TRBD1. Sequencing was done on a sample of PBMCs. The TCR comes from a man aged 50-59 years in good health and CMV-seropositive. CDR3 protein: CSAKVGGEAFF. The DNA is as follows: TGCAGTGCTAAGGTAGGGGGTGAAGCTTTCTTT.